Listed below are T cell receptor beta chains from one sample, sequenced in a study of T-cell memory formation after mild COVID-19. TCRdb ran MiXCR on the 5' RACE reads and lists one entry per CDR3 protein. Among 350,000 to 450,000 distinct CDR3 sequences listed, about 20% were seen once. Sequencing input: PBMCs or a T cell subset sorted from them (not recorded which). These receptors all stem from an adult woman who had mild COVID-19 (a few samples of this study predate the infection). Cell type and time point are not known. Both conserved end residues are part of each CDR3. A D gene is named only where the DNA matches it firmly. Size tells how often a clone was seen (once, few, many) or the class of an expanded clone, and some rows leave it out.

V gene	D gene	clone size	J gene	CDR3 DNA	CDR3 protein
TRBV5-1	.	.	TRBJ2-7	TGCGCCAGCAGCTTCCGGGACGACTCCTACGAGCAGTACTTC	CASSFRDDSYEQYF
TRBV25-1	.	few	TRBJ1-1	TGTGCCAGCAAGGGGGAACGGACTGAAGCTTTCTTT	CASKGERTEAFF
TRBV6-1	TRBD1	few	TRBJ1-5	TGTGCCAGCAGAAGACAGGGTAACGATCAGCCCCAGCATTTT	CASRRQGNDQPQHF
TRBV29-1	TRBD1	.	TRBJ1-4	TGCAGCGTTGGGACAGGGTATGAAAAACTGTTTTTT	CSVGTGYEKLFF
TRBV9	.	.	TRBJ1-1	TGTGCCAGCAGCCCCCCGACAGGCCTGAACACTGAAGCTTTCTTT	CASSPPTGLNTEAFF
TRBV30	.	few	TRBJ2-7	TGTGCCTGGAGTGTAGGGAACACCCACCACTACGAGCAGTACTTC	CAWSVGNTHHYEQYF
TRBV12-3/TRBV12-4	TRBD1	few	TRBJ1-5	TGTGCCAGCAGTTTAGCGGGGACAGGGGGCGGTCAGCCCCAGCATTTT	CASSLAGTGGGQPQHF
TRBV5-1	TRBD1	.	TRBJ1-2	TGCGCCAGCAGCTATGGGGACAGGGACTACTATGGCTACACCTTC	CASSYGDRDYYGYTF
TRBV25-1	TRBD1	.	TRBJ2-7	TGTGCCAGCAGTGAAGAGGACAGGGGCTACGAGCAGTACTTC	CASSEEDRGYEQYF
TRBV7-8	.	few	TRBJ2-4	TGTGCCAGCAGCCCCCGAAGTAGGTCTGACATTCAGTACTTC	CASSPRSRSDIQYF
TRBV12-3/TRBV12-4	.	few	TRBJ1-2	TGTGCCAGCAGTTTAGTACAGCTCTATGGCTACACCTTC	CASSLVQLYGYTF
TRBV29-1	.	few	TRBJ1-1	TGCAGCGTCGGGAGTGGACCGCTGAACACTGAAGCTTTCTTT	CSVGSGPLNTEAFF
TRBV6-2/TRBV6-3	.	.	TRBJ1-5	TGTGCCAGCAGTTACCAAGCAGAGAGGGATTGGAGCAATCAGCCCCAGCATTTT	CASSYQAERDWSNQPQHF
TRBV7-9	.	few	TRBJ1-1	TGTGCCAGCAGCTTAGGCGGGAGGGGGAACACTGAAGCTTTCTTT	CASSLGGRGNTEAFF
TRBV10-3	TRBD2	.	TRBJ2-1	TGTGCCGTTACTCCTAGCGGCTCCTACAATGAGCAGTTCTTC	CAVTPSGSYNEQFF
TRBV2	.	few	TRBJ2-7	TGTGCCAGCAGGGACTACGAGCAGTACTTC	CASRDYEQYF
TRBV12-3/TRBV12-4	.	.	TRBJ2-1	TGTGCCAGCAGTTTAACCCCCACAGACTACGACAATGAGCAGTTCTTC	CASSLTPTDYDNEQFF
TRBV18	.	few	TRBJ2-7	TGTGCCAGCTCACCTACTAGGGGTGTCAATGGCTACGAGCAGTACTTC	CASSPTRGVNGYEQYF
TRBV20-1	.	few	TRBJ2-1	TGCAGTGCCCTTTTAGGTGAGCAGTTCTTC	CSALLGEQFF
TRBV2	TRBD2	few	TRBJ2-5	TGTGCCAGCAGTACAGGACTAGCGGGAGGGCCAGAGACCCAGTACTTC	CASSTGLAGGPETQYF
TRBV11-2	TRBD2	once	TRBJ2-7	TGTGCCAGCAGCTCCCTATGGGCTAGCGGGAGGCCCGTGGTGTACGAGCAGTACTTC	CASSSLWASGRPVVYEQYF
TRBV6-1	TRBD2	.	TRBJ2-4	TGTGCCAGCAGTGCCGGACTAGCGGGAGCTGGGGTTGACAAAAACATTCAGTACTTC	CASSAGLAGAGVDKNIQYF
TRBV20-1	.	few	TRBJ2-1	TGCAGTGCTAGGGGCTATGCACTAGCAGAAGGGGATGAGCAGTTCTTC	CSARGYALAEGDEQFF
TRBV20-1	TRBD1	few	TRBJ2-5	TGCAGTGCTCCGAAACAGGGGTCGAGAGAGACCCAGTACTTC	CSAPKQGSRETQYF
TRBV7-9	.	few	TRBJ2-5	TGTGCCAGCAGCCAAACTGGAGAGGCCCAGTACTTC	CASSQTGEAQYF
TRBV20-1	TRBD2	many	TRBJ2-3	TGCAGTGCCGAAGCGGGGGGGCGAGCCACAGATACGCAGTATTTT	CSAEAGGRATDTQYF
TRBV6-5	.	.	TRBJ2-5	TGTGCCAGCAGGTCCGGAATATCGTTGGGAGAGACCCAGTACTTC	CASRSGISLGETQYF
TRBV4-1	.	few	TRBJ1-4	TGCGCCAGCAGCCAAGATTCGCGCGGAGTAGGGCGGAGAACTAATGAAAAACTGTTTTTT	CASSQDSRGVGRRTNEKLFF
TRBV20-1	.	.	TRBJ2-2	TGCAGTGCTAGAGACGCTGACCATGCGGGCGGGGAGCTGTTTTTT	CSARDADHAGGELFF
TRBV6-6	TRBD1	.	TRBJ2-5	TGTGCCAGCAGCACCCACAGGGGCTACCAAGAGACCCAGTACTTC	CASSTHRGYQETQYF
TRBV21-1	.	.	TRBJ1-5	TGTGCCAGCAGCGCGCCCTCGTCGGGACAGGGGCCCCCCAATCAGCCCCAGCATTTT	CASSAPSSGQGPPNQPQHF
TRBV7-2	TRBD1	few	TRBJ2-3	TGTGCCAGCAGCACGGACAGGATGGCCACAGATACGCAGTATTTT	CASSTDRMATDTQYF
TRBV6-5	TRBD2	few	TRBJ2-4	TGTGCCAGCGGAAGTAGCGGGGGAGCCAAAAACATTCAGTACTTC	CASGSSGGAKNIQYF
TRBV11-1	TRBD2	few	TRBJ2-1	TGTGCCAGCAGCCGAGGGGGTAATAGCGGGAACAATGATCAGTTCTTC	CASSRGGNSGNNDQFF
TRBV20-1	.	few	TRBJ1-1	TGCAGTGCTAGGTCCGGGCCGAACACTGAAGCTTTCTTT	CSARSGPNTEAFF
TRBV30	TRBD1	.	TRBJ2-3	TGTGCGAAAAACAGGGGAAGGTCGGATACGCAGTATTTT	CAKNRGRSDTQYF
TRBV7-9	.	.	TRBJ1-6	TGTGCCAGCAGCTTAGAGTTAGGCAGGGGAAATTCACCCCTCCACTTT	CASSLELGRGNSPLHF
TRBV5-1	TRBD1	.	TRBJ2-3	TGCGCCAGCAGCTTAGGGACAGGGGGCAAGGATACGCAGTATTTT	CASSLGTGGKDTQYF
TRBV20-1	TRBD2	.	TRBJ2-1	TGCAGTGCTATCGGGACTAGCGTTTACAATGAGCAGTTCTTC	CSAIGTSVYNEQFF